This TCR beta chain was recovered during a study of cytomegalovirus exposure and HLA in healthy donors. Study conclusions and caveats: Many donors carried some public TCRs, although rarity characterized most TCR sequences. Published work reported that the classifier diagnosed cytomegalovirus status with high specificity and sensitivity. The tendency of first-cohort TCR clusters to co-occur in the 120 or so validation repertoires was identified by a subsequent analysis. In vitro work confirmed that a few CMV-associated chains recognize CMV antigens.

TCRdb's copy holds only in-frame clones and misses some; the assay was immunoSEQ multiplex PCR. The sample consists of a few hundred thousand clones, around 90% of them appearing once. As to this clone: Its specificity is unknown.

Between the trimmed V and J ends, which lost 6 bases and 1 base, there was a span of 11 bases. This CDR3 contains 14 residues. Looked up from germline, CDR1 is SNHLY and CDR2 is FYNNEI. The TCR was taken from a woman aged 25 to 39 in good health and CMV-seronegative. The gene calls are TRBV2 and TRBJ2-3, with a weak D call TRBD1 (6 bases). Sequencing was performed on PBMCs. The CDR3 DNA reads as TGTGCCAGCAGGAAACAGGGACGCACAGATACGCAGTATTTT. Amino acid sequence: CASRKQGRTDTQYF.